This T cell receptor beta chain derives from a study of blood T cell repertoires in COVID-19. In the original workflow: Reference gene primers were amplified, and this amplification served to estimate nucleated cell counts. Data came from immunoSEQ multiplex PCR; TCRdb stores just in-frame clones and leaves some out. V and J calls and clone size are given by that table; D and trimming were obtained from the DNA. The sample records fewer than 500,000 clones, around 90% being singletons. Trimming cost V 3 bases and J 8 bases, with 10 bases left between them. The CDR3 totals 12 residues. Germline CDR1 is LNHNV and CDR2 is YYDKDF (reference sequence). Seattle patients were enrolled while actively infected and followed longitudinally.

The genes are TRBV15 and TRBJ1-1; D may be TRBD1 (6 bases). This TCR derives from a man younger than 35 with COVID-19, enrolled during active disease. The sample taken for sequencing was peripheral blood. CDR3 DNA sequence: TGTGCCACCAGCAGGGCTACAGGGGAAGCTTTCTTT. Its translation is CATSRATGEAFF.